This TCR beta chain is from a study of CD8+CD57+ T cells in acquired aplastic anemia. TCR beta VDJ and CDR3 were profiled, and genomic DNA was the template. Each CDR3 protein is one row after TCRdb ran MiXCR on the reads. The sample has about 220,000 distinct CDR3 sequences; roughly 33% are singletons. The CDR3 extends over 14 amino acids. V shed 3 bases and J shed 6 bases, with 12 bases lying between them. The germline CDR1 and CDR2 sequences are LNHDA and SQIVND (reference sequence). The TCR originated in a human donor in good health, serving as a control. Material for sequencing was sorted CD4+, CD8+, or CD8+CD57+ T cells (not recorded which) from PBMCs. The rearrangement uses TRBV19 and TRBJ2-1; D remains ambiguous. The CDR3 DNA reads TGTGCCAGTAGTATGAACTCTAGGGCCAATGAGCAGTTCTTC. It specifies CASSMNSRANEQFF.